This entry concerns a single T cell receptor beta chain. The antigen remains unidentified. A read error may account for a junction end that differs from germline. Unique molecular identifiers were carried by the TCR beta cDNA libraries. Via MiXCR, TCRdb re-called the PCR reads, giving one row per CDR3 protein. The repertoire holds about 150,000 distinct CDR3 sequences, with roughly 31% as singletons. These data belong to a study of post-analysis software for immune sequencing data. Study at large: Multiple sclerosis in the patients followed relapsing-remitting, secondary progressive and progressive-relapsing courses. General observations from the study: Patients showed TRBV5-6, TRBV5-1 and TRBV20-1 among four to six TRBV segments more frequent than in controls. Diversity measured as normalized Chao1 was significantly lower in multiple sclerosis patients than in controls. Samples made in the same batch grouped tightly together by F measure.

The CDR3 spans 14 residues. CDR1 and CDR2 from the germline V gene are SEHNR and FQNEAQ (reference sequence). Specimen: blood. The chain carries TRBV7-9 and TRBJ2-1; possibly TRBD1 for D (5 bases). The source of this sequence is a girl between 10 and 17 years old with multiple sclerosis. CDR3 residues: CASSLEGRGNGQFF. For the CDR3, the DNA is TGTGCCAGCAGCTTAGAGGGGCGCGGCAATGGGCAGTTCTTC.